This T cell receptor beta chain was observed in a study of T cells in localized non-small cell lung cancer (dated by TCRdb to between 2020 and 2021). Describing the broader study: The study analyzed T cell repertoires of approximately 240 early-stage NSCLC patients, comparing tumors and uninvolved tumor-adjacent lungs. The cohort comprised some 240 treatment-naïve NSCLC patients with resected, localized lung tumors. Of the NSCLC patients, fewer than 150 were male and approximately 97 were female, and the mean age was around 66 years. Findings and caveats that apply to the study as a whole: A median of approximately 53 of the top 100 tumor clones turned up in the paired uninvolved adjacent lung, and 25 to 35 of those clones also ranked among the top 100 of that same adjacent lung. Because multi-region sequencing of the tumors was not done, intratumor heterogeneity could not be ruled out. Since the design was exploratory, TCR variables were selected using unadjusted p-values with no false-discovery rate correction. Higher blood T cell density associated with longer overall survival, while higher adjacent-lung clonality associated with shorter survival. Uninvolved tumor-adjacent lung showed the highest T cell clonality, higher than tumor, which suggests more focused antigenic responses in the uninvolved tumor-adjacent lung.

Concerning this clone: Which antigen it targets is not known. Per-base quality was not reported, and no clone a single base away is much larger than it.

For this chain, trimming is 3 bases at the V end and 6 bases at the J end, and the number of junction bases without a gene match is 1. From a lookup of the germline V gene (reference sequence), CDR1 and CDR2 are LNHDA and SQIVND. Reading from cysteine to phenylalanine, the CDR3 counts 12 amino acids. The read is trimmed to its CDR3 DNA, 36 bases read in frame from base 1. The immunoSEQ Assay was used to sequence TCR beta CDR3 regions from DNA. The study's own analysis went as follows. T cell density was computed as TCR beta template counts normalized to usable DNA estimated by amplifying housekeeping genes. Richness was estimated using the preseqR package, with extrapolation to 400,000 templates for PBMC samples and to 120,000 templates for tissue samples. Clonality was taken to be one minus Pielou's evenness. Tissue-enriched TCRs were identified by differential abundance testing using productive amino-acid clonotypes, minimum total count 5 and alpha 0.1. Repertoire overlap between compartments was quantified with the Jaccard Index and Morisita Overlap Index. TCR beta CDR3s were clustered by GLIPH together with public tetramer-defined viral CDR3s, and at least three viral sequences plus V-gene enrichment were required for viral motifs. Sourced from immuneACCESS, this table was stored by TCRdb with only in-frame sequences that have V and J called. A share of the clones is absent; for the studies checked, an unresolved V gene accounts for under half, and the remainder has no known explanation. The DNA was the basis for D and trimming; V, J and clone size are from that table. This sample is represented by 45,000 to 55,000 clones; more than 80% of them were singletons. Over 15% of the sample comes from the top ten.

At diagnosis, tumor, uninvolved tumor-adjacent lung and peripheral blood were collected and then preserved as a mix of FFPE and fresh-frozen material. For TCR repertoire profiling, blood samples were analyzed as peripheral blood mononuclear cells. Sequenced here: peripheral blood, sampled before any cancer treatment. In this chain, TRBV19 is recombined with TRBJ2-7; 8 bases in the middle match TRBD1. The receptor was derived from a male donor aged 60 or over with stage III squamous cell lung carcinoma. The bases read TGTGCCAGTAGTATGGGACAGGCCGAGCAGTACTTC. This translates into CASSMGQAEQYF.